The rows below give T cell receptor beta chains drawn from one sample of a study of response to subunit inactivated influenza vaccine. Each CDR3 protein gets one entry after TCRdb re-called the RT-PCR reads with MiXCR. The table includes about half a million distinct CDR3 sequences, approximately 9.9% detected once. The material was PBMCs from blood, obtained more than 35 days after vaccination. These receptors came from a man in his fifties or sixties who received an inactivated influenza vaccine. Each CDR3 is given without its conserved first and last residue. The D gene is left open where the match is weak.

J,V,D,CDR3
TRBJ2-7,TRBV28,NA,ASSVPMPYEQY
TRBJ2-1,TRBV6-5,NA,ASSYSPGQNYNEQF
TRBJ2-7,TRBV11-3,NA,ASSSGPSSYEQY
TRBJ1-1,TRBV7-2,NA,ASSQRGFEAF
TRBJ2-2,TRBV6-1,TRBD2,ASSSGGALRSWAGELF
TRBJ2-2,TRBV4-1,NA,ASSQDQSGELF
TRBJ2-7,TRBV5-1,NA,ASSLYNRGGRREQY
TRBJ1-3,TRBV11-2,NA,ASSLTPNTIY
TRBJ1-1,TRBV6-1,TRBD1,ASRFTGDTEAF
TRBJ2-1,TRBV12-3/TRBV12-4,TRBD2,ASSLRGRDSEQF
TRBJ2-7,TRBV6-2/TRBV6-3,NA,ASAWDRRGEQY
TRBJ2-7,TRBV7-9,NA,ASSLPPYEQY
TRBJ2-6,TRBV6-5,NA,ASSYVSAGPLGANVLA
TRBJ2-6,TRBV6-2/TRBV6-3,TRBD1,ASSDRGRGANVLT
TRBJ2-6,TRBV6-1,NA,ASRNRVHNVLT
TRBJ2-5,TRBV7-6,TRBD2,ASSLGASSGRETQY
TRBJ2-2,TRBV28,NA,ASIIGGANTGELF
TRBJ2-1,TRBV18,TRBD2,ASSRQTSGGPTPNYNEQF
TRBJ2-5,TRBV5-1,TRBD1,ASSLPRTGQETQY
TRBJ1-5,TRBV4-1,NA,ASSQERGAGQPQH
TRBJ2-5,TRBV28,TRBD2,ASNFGTSGDKETQY
TRBJ1-2,TRBV4-3,NA,ASSQEWYNYGYT
TRBJ2-7,TRBV3-1,NA,ASSSHDQEQY
TRBJ1-1,TRBV20-1,NA,SANPRDYTEAF
TRBJ1-2,TRBV3-1,NA,ASSQGLGPGGYT
TRBJ1-5,TRBV5-6,NA,ASSLKGGVQPQH
TRBJ2-3,TRBV5-1,NA,ASSPTAYRVRGTDTQY
TRBJ2-7,TRBV7-9,NA,ASSFGEDYEQY
TRBJ1-1,TRBV7-2,NA,ASSLGRRGEAF
TRBJ2-7,TRBV11-1,TRBD1,ASSLGALTGTGRSYEQY
TRBJ1-4,TRBV12-3/TRBV12-4,NA,ASSFRRADEKLF
TRBJ1-4,TRBV6-5,NA,ASSYTFNEKLF
TRBJ2-5,TRBV5-1,NA,ASSLARGSHQETQY
TRBJ1-1,TRBV14,NA,ASSQVPRQAF
TRBJ2-7,TRBV4-2,TRBD2,ASSQAAGGHEQY
TRBJ1-3,TRBV12-3/TRBV12-4,NA,ASSLRAYASGNTIY
TRBJ1-5,TRBV6-2/TRBV6-3,NA,ASTRTGRQPQH
TRBJ2-1,TRBV3-1,TRBD2,ASSPYLLRGGGNEQF
TRBJ1-1,TRBV12-3/TRBV12-4,TRBD1,ASSQGTGVKAF
TRBJ2-7,TRBV30,NA,AWGHGEQY
TRBJ2-7,TRBV3-1,TRBD1,ASSQTGHVD
TRBJ2-3,TRBV5-6,NA,ASSSGVRTDTQY
TRBJ2-2,TRBV27,NA,ASSFEGPNTGELF
TRBJ2-1,TRBV7-9,NA,ASSFITGRNEQF
TRBJ2-7,TRBV29-1,TRBD1,SVGQGGEQY
TRBJ2-2,TRBV5-6,TRBD1,ASSTLRTGNTGELF